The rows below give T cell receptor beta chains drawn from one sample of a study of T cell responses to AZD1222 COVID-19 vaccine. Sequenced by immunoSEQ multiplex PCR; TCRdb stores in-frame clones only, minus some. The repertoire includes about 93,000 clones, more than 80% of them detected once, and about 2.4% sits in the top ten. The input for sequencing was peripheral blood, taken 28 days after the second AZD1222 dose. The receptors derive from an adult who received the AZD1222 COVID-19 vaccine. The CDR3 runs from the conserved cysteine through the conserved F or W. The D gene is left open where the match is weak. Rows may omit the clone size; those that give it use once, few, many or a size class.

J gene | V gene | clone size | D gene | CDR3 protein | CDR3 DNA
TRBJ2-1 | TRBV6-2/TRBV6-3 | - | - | CASSWAVGEQFF | TGTGCCAGCAGTTGGGCTGTTGGGGAGCAGTTCTTC
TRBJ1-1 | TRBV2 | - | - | CASSVGGRTMNTEAFF | TGTGCCAGCAGTGTTGGGGGGCGGACTATGAACACTGAAGCTTTCTTT
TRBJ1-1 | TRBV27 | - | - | CASSKQGGGTEAFF | TGTGCCAGCAGTAAACAGGGAGGGGGTACTGAAGCTTTCTTT
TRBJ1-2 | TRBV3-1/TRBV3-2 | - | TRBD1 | CASSQDPGDSYGYTF | TGTGCCAGCAGCCAAGATCCTGGGGACAGCTATGGCTACACCTTC
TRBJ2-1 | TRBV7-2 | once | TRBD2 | CASSLSGSSYNEQFF | TGTGCCAGCAGCTTAAGCGGGAGCTCCTACAATGAGCAGTTCTTC
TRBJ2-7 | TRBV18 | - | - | CASSPRDEAYEQYF | TGTGCCAGCTCACCACGGGATGAGGCCTACGAGCAGTACTTC
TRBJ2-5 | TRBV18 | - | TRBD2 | CASSPREGLAGAETQYF | TGTGCCAGCTCACCCCGAGAAGGACTAGCGGGAGCAGAGACCCAGTACTTC
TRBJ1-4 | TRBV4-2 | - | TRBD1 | CASSQGQGGLFF | TGTGCCAGCAGCCAGGGACAGGGGGGACTGTTTTTT
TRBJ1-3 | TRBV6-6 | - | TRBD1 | CASSFRQGKDGNTIYF | TGTGCCAGCAGTTTCAGACAGGGGAAGGATGGAAACACCATATATTTT
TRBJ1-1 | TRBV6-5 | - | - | CASSYARINTEAFF | TGTGCCAGCAGTTACGCCAGAATTAACACTGAAGCTTTCTTT
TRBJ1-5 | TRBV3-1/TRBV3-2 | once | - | CASSQDRVGGLVINQPQHF | TGTGCCAGCAGCCAAGATCGGGTTGGTGGACTCGTAATCAATCAGCCCCAGCATTTT
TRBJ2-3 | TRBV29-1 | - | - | CSVASPWKADTQYF | TGCAGCGTTGCCTCACCATGGAAGGCAGATACGCAGTATTTT
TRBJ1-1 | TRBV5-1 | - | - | CASSLQGMNTEAFF | TGCGCCAGCAGCTTGCAGGGAATGAACACTGAAGCTTTCTTT
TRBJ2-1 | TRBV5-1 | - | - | CASSLPHSYNEQFF | TGCGCCAGCAGCTTACCCCACTCCTACAATGAGCAGTTCTTC
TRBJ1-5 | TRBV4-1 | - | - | CASSQDTFSVPTNQPQHF | TGCGCCAGCAGCCAAGATACTTTCTCTGTACCGACTAATCAGCCCCAGCATTTT
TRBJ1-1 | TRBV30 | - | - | CAWSKGTEAFF | TGTGCCTGGAGTAAGGGGACTGAAGCTTTCTTT
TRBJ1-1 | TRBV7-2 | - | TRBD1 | CASSVDNTGGTEAFF | TGTGCCAGCAGCGTAGACAATACAGGGGGCACTGAAGCTTTCTTT
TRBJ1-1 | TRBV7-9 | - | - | CASSSIEGWLTEAFF | TGTGCCAGCAGCTCAATAGAGGGGTGGTTGACTGAAGCTTTCTTT
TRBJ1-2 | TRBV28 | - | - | CASSLPGTGGYTF | TGTGCCAGCAGTTTGCCAGGGACCGGTGGCTACACCTTC
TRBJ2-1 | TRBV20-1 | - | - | CSASAGAWDRRISYNEQFF | TGCAGTGCTAGTGCGGGGGCCTGGGACAGAAGAATTTCCTACAATGAGCAGTTCTTC
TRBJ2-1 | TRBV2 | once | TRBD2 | CASSARTSGKNEQFF | TGTGCCAGCAGCGCCAGGACTAGCGGTAAAAATGAGCAGTTCTTC
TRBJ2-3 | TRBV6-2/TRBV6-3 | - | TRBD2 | CASSDGLAGGTDTQYF | TGTGCCAGCAGTGACGGACTAGCGGGAGGCACAGATACGCAGTATTTT
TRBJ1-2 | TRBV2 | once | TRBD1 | CASSLGQGGDYGYTF | TGTGCCAGCAGCCTTGGACAGGGAGGGGACTATGGCTACACCTTC
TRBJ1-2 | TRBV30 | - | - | CAGEGTRVYGYTF | TGTGCAGGAGAGGGGACACGGGTCTATGGCTACACCTTC
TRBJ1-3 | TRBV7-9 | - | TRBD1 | CASSPGQGWDTIYF | TGTGCCAGCAGCCCAGGACAGGGTTGGGACACCATATATTTT
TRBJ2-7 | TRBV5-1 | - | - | CASSFGGDSYEQYF | TGCGCCAGCAGCTTTGGGGGAGACTCCTACGAGCAGTACTTC
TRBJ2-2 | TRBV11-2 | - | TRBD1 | CASSLGIRDRVTGELFF | TGTGCCAGCAGCTTAGGAATACGGGACAGAGTTACCGGGGAGCTGTTTTTT
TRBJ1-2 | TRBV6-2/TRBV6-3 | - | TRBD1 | CASSGHGGQYFYGYTF | TGTGCCAGCAGTGGGCATGGGGGACAGTACTTCTATGGCTACACCTTC
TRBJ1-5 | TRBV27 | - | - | CASSLFFHGGNQPQHF | TGTGCCAGCAGTTTATTTTTCCACGGGGGCAATCAGCCCCAGCATTTT
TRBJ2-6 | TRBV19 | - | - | CASMAGHSSSGANVLTF | TGTGCCAGTATGGCGGGACATTCTAGCTCTGGGGCCAACGTCCTGACTTTC
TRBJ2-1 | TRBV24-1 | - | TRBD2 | CATSGPGLASYNEQFF | TGTGCCACCAGTGGCCCGGGACTAGCGTCCTACAATGAGCAGTTCTTC
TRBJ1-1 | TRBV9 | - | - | CASSVDGDGEAFF | TGTGCCAGCAGCGTAGATGGCGACGGTGAAGCTTTCTTT
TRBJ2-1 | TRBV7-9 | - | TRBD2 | CASSFILAGVNEQFF | TGTGCCAGCAGCTTTATACTAGCGGGAGTCAATGAGCAGTTCTTC
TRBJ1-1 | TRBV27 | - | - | CASSFSGRKGITEAFF | TGTGCCAGCAGTTTTTCGGGCAGAAAAGGTATCACTGAAGCTTTCTTT
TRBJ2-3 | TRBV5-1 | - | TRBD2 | CASSRLAGGLDTQYF | TGCGCCAGCAGCCGACTAGCGGGAGGTCTGGATACGCAGTATTTT
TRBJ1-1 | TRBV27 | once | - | CASSGRGPLNTEAFF | TGTGCCAGCAGTGGTAGGGGACCCTTGAACACTGAAGCTTTCTTT
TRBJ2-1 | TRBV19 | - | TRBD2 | CASTNWGLAGSGNEQFF | TGTGCCAGTACTAATTGGGGACTAGCGGGAAGTGGCAATGAGCAGTTCTTC
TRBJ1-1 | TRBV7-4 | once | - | CASSLEVEGSALDTEAFF | TGTGCCAGCAGCTTAGAGGTAGAGGGAAGCGCCCTGGACACTGAAGCTTTCTTT
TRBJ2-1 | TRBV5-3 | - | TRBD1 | CARSIGQGVTGEQFF | TGTGCCAGAAGCATCGGACAGGGGGTTACGGGTGAGCAGTTCTTC
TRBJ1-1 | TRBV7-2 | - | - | CASSLGLMGTEAFF | TGTGCCAGCAGCTTAGGTTTAATGGGCACTGAAGCTTTCTTT
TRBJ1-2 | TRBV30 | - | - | CAWSREHSMDPYGYTF | TGTGCCTGGAGCAGGGAGCACTCAATGGACCCTTATGGCTACACCTTC
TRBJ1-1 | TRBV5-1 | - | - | CASSLARGAVTEAFF | TGCGCCAGCAGCTTGGCGCGGGGGGCAGTCACTGAAGCTTTCTTT
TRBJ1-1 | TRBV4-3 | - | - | CASSQDTGRGRATEAFF | TGCGCCAGCAGCCAAGATACAGGACGAGGCAGGGCCACTGAAGCTTTCTTT
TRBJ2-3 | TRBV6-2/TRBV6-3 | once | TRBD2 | CASSFGGGAGDTQYF | TGTGCCAGCAGTTTCGGCGGGGGGGCCGGTGATACGCAGTATTTT
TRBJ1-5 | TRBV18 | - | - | CASSLSGYSNQPQHF | TGTGCCAGCTCACTGTCCGGGTATAGCAATCAGCCCCAGCATTTT
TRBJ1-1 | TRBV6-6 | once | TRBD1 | CASSPGTGGIDTEAFF | TGTGCCAGCAGCCCCGGGACAGGGGGCATTGATACTGAAGCTTTCTTT
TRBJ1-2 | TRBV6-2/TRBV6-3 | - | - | CASSWDPFGYTF | TGTGCCAGCAGTTGGGACCCGTTTGGCTACACCTTC
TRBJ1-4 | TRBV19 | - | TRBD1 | CASSIAGTGKGATNEKLFF | TGTGCCAGTAGTATAGCGGGGACAGGGAAAGGAGCAACTAATGAAAAACTGTTTTTT